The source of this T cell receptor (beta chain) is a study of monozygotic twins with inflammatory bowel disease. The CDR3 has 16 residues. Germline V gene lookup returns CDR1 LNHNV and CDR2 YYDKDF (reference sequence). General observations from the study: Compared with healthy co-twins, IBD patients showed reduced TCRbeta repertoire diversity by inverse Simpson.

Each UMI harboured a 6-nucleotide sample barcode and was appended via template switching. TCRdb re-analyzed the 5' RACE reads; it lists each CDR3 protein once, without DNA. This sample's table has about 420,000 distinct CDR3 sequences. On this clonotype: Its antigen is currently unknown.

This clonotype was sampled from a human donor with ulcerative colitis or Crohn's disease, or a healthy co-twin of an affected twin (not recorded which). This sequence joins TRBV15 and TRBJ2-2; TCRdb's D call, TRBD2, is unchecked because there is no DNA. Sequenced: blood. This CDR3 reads CATSRVGGPNTGELFF. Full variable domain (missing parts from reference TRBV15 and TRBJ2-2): DAMVIQNPRYQVTQFGKPVTLSCSQTLNHNVMYWYQQKSSQAPKLLFHYYDKDFNNEADTPDNFQSRRPNTSFCFLDIRSPGLGDTAMYLCATSRVGGPNTGELFFGEGSRLTVL.